The entry below describes one T cell receptor (beta chain). The antigen this receptor binds is unknown. One base away there is no much larger clone; base qualities are not given. Library creation used 5' RACE. Reads for this sample came from an Illumina HiSeq 2500. A second roughly 6 to 12 cycle PCR used a sample-barcoded 5' primer and a J-beta primer mix. A unique molecular identifier was introduced onto each TCR beta cDNA molecule by a template-switch 5' adaptor carrying 12 random nucleotides. At least 2.5 million CDR3-containing paired-end reads were obtained from each sample. First-strand cDNA was synthesized from all RNA with the Mint cDNA synthesis kit, primed by a TRBC-specific oligonucleotide. Following uracil-DNA glycosylase treatment, a first 18-cycle PCR with universal primers M1SS and BC2_uni_R was performed on all cDNA. Per the authors' processing: Each sample was normalized by randomly selecting 1 million high-quality reads, each carrying a distinct molecular identifier. Instead of being binned into consensus sequences, reads with shared molecular identifiers were discarded. CDR3 identification, clonotype clustering and error correction used MiTCR with a Q25 quality threshold and the strictest error-elimination algorithm. A nonparametric unseen species model with Euler transformation was used to estimate lower-bound total TCR beta diversity. In TCRdb, the public reads were trimmed at Q25 with fastp and aligned with MiXCR, with productive beta chains retained. All rows with the same CDR3 protein become a single entry with the most common DNA and genes. TCRdb's processing, not the study's, gives the V and J calls here. The sample profile shows roughly 730,000 distinct CDR3 sequences; roughly 56% of them were found once. The ten largest make up around 24% of the sample.

The sample originates from a study of blood T cells in healthy people across ages (dated by TCRdb to 2015 to 2017). Background for the entire study: In model experiments, template switching captured roughly one uniquely barcoded TCR beta cDNA molecule for every two T cells. Using deep sequencing normalized with unique cDNA molecular identifiers, the study measured how TCR beta repertoire diversity changes with age. Donors were grouped into four age groups: young (average roughly 17 years), middle-aged (over 35), aged (roughly 62) and long-lived (about 89). To avoid experimental bias, donors of different ages were distributed randomly across sequencing lanes. Two additional independent replicas of 1 million unique cDNA reads from the same blood draw were analyzed for two donors (one aged 18 to 30 and one aged 80 or older). What the research found in general, with its limitations: Observed TCR beta diversity correlated strongly with the percentage of naive T cells measured by flow cytometry. Bulk unsorted PBMC profiling prevented conclusive comparison of naive and antigen-experienced compartments. Estimates of total diversity from one million sequenced T cells were regarded as lower bounds and underestimates. Because the CMV infection status of the donors was unknown, age-related changes in expanded clonotypes may potentially have been confounded. As age increased, observed TCR beta diversity per million T cells dropped in a roughly linear way, and a significant reduction was already evident by age 40. Compared with the aged group, the long-lived group had more naive CD4+ T cells, fewer expanded clones and increased TCR diversity, a pattern suggesting age selection.

Systemically healthy Caucasian individuals from Russia, some 38 in total and aged 6 to 90 years, were included as donors. Around 10 milliliters of peripheral blood were drawn from each donor into EDTA-treated Vacutainer tubes. Ficoll-Paque density-gradient centrifugation was used to isolate PBMCs, with at least 6 million per sample. Trizol reagent was used to extract total RNA from the PBMCs, yielding at least 6 micrograms per sample. For every donor, an aliquot of PBMCs went through flow cytometry to measure the percentages of naive CD45RAhigh/CD27high T cells. This clonotype originated in a man aged 35 to 55 in good health. Sequencing input: blood.

At the DNA level, the sequence is TGCAGTGCTAGACTTCTAGCGGGCAATGAGCAGTTCTTC. Its translation reads: CSARLLAGNEQFF. The chain employs TRBV20-1 and TRBJ2-1; 8 of the junction bases match TRBD2. Germline trimming: 2 bases from V, 6 bases from J; junction bases outside gene matches: 3. The CDR3 measures 13 amino acids from cysteine to phenylalanine. The kept DNA is CDR3 alone, 39 bases in frame from the first base. Via the germline V gene (reference sequence), CDR1 is DFQATT and CDR2 SNEGSKA.